This TCR beta chain was recorded in a study of CD8 T cells in ankylosing spondylitis. This clonotype was seen repeatedly, ten times or more. TCRdb fed the 5' RACE reads into MiXCR, producing one record per CDR3 protein. The table shows about 140,000 distinct CDR3 sequences, with approximately 7.4% occurring only once. The source of this sequence is a female donor with ankylosing spondylitis or in good health (not recorded which). Sequencing was done on a sample of blood, either unsorted or a sorted T cell fraction (not recorded which).

In DNA form, the CDR3 reads TGTGCCAGCAGCCCTCAACGGGGGACACTAGCCAAAAACATTCAGTACTTC. Its translation is CASSPQRGTLAKNIQYF. V and J are TRBV3-1 and TRBJ2-4; perhaps D is TRBD1 or TRBD2 (6 bases each). The germline gives CDR1 LGHDT, CDR2 YNNKEL (reference sequence). Trimming took off 4 bases at V and 0 bases at J, with 16 bases between the two ends. The CDR3 runs 17 residues.